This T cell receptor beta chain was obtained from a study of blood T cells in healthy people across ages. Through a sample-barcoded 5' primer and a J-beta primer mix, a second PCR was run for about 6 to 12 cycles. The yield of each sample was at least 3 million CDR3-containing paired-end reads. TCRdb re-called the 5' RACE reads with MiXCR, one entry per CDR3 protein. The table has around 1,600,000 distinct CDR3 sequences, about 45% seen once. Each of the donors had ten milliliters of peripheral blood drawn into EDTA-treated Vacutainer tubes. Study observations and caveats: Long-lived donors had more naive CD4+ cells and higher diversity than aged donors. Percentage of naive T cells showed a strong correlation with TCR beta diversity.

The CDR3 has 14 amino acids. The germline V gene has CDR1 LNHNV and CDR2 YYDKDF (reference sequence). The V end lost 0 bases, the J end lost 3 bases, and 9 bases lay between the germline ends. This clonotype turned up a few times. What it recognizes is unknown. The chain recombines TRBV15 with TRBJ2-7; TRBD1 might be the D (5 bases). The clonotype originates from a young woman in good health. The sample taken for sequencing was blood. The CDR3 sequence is CATSRDPTVYEQYF. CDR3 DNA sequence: TGTGCCACCAGCAGAGATCCGACAGTCTACGAGCAGTACTTC.